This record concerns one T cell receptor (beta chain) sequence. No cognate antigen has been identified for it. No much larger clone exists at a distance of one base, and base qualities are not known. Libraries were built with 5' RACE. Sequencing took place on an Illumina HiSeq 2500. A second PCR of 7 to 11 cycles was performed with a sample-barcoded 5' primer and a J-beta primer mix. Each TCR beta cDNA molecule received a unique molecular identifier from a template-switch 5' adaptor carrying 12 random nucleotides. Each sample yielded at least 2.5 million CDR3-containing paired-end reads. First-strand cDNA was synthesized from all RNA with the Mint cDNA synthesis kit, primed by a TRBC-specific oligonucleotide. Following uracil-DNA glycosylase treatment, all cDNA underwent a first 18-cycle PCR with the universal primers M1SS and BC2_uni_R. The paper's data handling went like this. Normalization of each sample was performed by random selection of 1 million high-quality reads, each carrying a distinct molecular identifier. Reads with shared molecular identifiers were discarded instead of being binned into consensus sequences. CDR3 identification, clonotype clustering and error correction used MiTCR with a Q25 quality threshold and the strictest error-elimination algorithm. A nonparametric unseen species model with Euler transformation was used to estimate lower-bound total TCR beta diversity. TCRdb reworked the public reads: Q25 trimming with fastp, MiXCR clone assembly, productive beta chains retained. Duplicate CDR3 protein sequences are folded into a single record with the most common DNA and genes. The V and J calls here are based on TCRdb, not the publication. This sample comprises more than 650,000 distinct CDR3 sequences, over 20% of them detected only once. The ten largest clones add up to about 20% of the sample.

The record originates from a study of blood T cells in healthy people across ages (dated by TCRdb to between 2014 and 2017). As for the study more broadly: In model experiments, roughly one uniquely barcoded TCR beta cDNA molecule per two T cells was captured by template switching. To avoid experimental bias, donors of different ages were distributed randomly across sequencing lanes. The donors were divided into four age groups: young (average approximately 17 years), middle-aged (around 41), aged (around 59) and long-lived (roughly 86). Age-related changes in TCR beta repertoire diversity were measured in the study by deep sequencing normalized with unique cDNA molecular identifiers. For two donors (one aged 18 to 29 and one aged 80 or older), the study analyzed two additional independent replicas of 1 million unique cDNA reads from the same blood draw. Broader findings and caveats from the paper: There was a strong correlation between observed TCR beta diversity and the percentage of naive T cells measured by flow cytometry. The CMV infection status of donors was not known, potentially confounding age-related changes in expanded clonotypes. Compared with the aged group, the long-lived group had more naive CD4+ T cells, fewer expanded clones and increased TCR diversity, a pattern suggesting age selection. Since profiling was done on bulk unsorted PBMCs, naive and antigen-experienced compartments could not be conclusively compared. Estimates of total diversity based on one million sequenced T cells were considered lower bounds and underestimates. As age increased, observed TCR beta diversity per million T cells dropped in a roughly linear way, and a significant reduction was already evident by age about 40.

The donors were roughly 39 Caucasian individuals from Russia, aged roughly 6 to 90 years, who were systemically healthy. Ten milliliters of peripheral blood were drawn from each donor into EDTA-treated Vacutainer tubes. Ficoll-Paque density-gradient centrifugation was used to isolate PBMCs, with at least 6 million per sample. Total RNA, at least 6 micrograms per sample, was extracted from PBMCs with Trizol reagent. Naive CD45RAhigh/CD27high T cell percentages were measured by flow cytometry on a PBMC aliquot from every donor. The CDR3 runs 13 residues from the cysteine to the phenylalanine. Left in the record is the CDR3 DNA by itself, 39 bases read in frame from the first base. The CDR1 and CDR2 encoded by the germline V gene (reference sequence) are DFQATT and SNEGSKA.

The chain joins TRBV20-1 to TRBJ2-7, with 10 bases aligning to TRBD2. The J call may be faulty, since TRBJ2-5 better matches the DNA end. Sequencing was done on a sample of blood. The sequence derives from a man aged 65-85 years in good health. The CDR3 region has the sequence CSAGLAGVETQYF. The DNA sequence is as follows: TGCAGTGCTGGCCTAGCGGGGGTGGAGACCCAGTACTTC.